This TCR beta chain was identified during a study of technical replicates of blood from a few donors (dated by TCRdb to the late 2010s). For CDR1 and CDR2, the germline V gene lists LGHNA and YSLEER. There are 15 amino acids in the CDR3, from cysteine to phenylalanine inclusive. Only CDR3 DNA is held: 45 bases, read in frame from base 1. The V and J ends are trimmed by 0 bases and 3 bases, leaving 12 bases between them. The library was generated by the immunoSEQ multiplex PCR assay. TCRdb took this table from immuneACCESS and kept in-frame rearrangements with V and J called. Such tables lack part of the clones; where checked against another copy, unresolved V genes explain under half of the gap, and the rest is unexplained. The sample yields approximately 41,000 clones; roughly 96% were counted once. Together, the top ten hold about 0.38% of the sample. In regard to this clone: There is no known antigen for this receptor. Nothing much larger sits one base from this clone, and base qualities are not available.

The TCR was taken from a human donor in good health. The sequenced sample was T cells isolated from PBMCs. This chain is built from TRBV4-3 and TRBJ2-7; matching of 5 bases hints at TRBD1 as the D gene. The DNA sequence follows: TGCGCCAGCAGCCAAGAGGTCGACAGTTTCTACGAGCAGTACTTC. This gives the protein CASSQEVDSFYEQYF.